Listed below are T cell receptor beta chains from one sample, sequenced in a study of early T cells in non-severe SARS-CoV-2 infection. MiXCR, run by TCRdb on the 5' RACE reads, gives a single entry per CDR3 protein. The table has 60,000 or so distinct CDR3 sequences, roughly 12% seen once. Sequences were derived from whole blood, sampled at baseline. These TCRs come from an adult who was a healthcare worker with PCR-confirmed SARS-CoV-2 infection or an uninfected control (not recorded which). CDR3s include the opening cysteine and the closing phenylalanine or tryptophan. The D gene is left open where the match is weak. Clone size is given for some rows only: seen once, a few or many times, or a class if the clone is expanded.

CDR3nt: TGTGCCAGCAGTTACGTCAATGAGCAGTTCTTC; CDR3aa: CASSYVNEQFF; abundance: -; v_gene: TRBV28; j_gene: TRBJ2-1; d_gene: -
CDR3nt: TGTGCCAGCAGTTACATCCCCTACGAGCAGTACTTC; CDR3aa: CASSYIPYEQYF; abundance: few; v_gene: TRBV6-2/TRBV6-3; j_gene: TRBJ2-7; d_gene: -
CDR3nt: TGCAGTGCGAGAAGGACAGCAACTAATGAAAAACTGTTTTTT; CDR3aa: CSARRTATNEKLFF; abundance: -; v_gene: TRBV20-1; j_gene: TRBJ1-4; d_gene: -
CDR3nt: TGTGCTAGTGGTTTGAACCGACGGGGCCTGAACACCGGGGAGCTGTTTTTT; CDR3aa: CASGLNRRGLNTGELFF; abundance: -; v_gene: TRBV12-5; j_gene: TRBJ2-2; d_gene: -
CDR3nt: TGTGCCAGCAGCTCCCCCAGTTCACCCCTCCACTTT; CDR3aa: CASSSPSSPLHF; abundance: few; v_gene: TRBV7-8; j_gene: TRBJ1-6; d_gene: -
CDR3nt: TGCGCCAGCAGCTTGAACAGGAGAGAAACCGGGGAGCTGTTTTTT; CDR3aa: CASSLNRRETGELFF; abundance: few; v_gene: TRBV5-1; j_gene: TRBJ2-2; d_gene: -
CDR3nt: TGTGCCAGCTCTAGCGGGAGGGGAGATACGCAGTATTTT; CDR3aa: CASSSGRGDTQYF; abundance: -; v_gene: TRBV6-5; j_gene: TRBJ2-3; d_gene: TRBD2
CDR3nt: TGTGCCAGCAGCGGGACAGGGGGCTACACCGGGGAGCTGTTTTTT; CDR3aa: CASSGTGGYTGELFF; abundance: many; v_gene: TRBV2; j_gene: TRBJ2-2; d_gene: TRBD1
CDR3nt: TGTGCCAGCTCATCGGGGTCGCTCGGCTACGAGCAGTACTTC; CDR3aa: CASSSGSLGYEQYF; abundance: few; v_gene: TRBV18; j_gene: TRBJ2-7; d_gene: -
CDR3nt: TGTGCCAGCAGCGGGGAGGGGGGCACTGAAGCTTTCTTT; CDR3aa: CASSGEGGTEAFF; abundance: -; v_gene: TRBV6-1; j_gene: TRBJ1-1; d_gene: -
CDR3nt: TGCAGTGTTCCCCCCAGGCTAGCGGGAGTCGTCGATGAGCAGTTCTTC; CDR3aa: CSVPPRLAGVVDEQFF; abundance: many; v_gene: TRBV20-1; j_gene: TRBJ2-1; d_gene: TRBD2
CDR3nt: TGTGCCTGGAGTGCACGACTGGGGGTGAAGACTGAAGCTTTCTTT; CDR3aa: CAWSARLGVKTEAFF; abundance: -; v_gene: TRBV30; j_gene: TRBJ1-1; d_gene: -
CDR3nt: TGTGCCAGCAGTGAATCGGCCGAGGACGCAACTAATGAAAAACTGTTTTTT; CDR3aa: CASSESAEDATNEKLFF; abundance: many; v_gene: TRBV2; j_gene: TRBJ1-4; d_gene: -
CDR3nt: TGTGCCAGCTCACCTAACAGGGTCAGGAACAATGAGCAGTTCTTC; CDR3aa: CASSPNRVRNNEQFF; abundance: few; v_gene: TRBV18; j_gene: TRBJ2-1; d_gene: -
CDR3nt: TGCGCCAGCAGCCTATTCGGGACAGGGGATCAGCCCCAGCATTTT; CDR3aa: CASSLFGTGDQPQHF; abundance: many; v_gene: TRBV5-1; j_gene: TRBJ1-5; d_gene: TRBD1
CDR3nt: TGCAGTGCCGAGTCGAACACTGAAGCTTTCTTT; CDR3aa: CSAESNTEAFF; abundance: few; v_gene: TRBV20-1; j_gene: TRBJ1-1; d_gene: -
CDR3nt: TGTGCCATCAGTGAGCCAGGGCTTAGCACAGATACGCAGTATTTT; CDR3aa: CAISEPGLSTDTQYF; abundance: -; v_gene: TRBV10-3; j_gene: TRBJ2-3; d_gene: -
CDR3nt: TGTGCCAGCAGCTTAGTTAGAGGGTATAACTATGGCTACACCTTC; CDR3aa: CASSLVRGYNYGYTF; abundance: many; v_gene: TRBV7-2; j_gene: TRBJ1-2; d_gene: -
CDR3nt: TGTGCCAGCAGACCCCCCGGGGTAGCCAAAAACATTCAGTACTTC; CDR3aa: CASRPPGVAKNIQYF; abundance: -; v_gene: TRBV12-3/TRBV12-4; j_gene: TRBJ2-4; d_gene: -
CDR3nt: TGCGCCAGCAGTGAGTCTGGCGGCTACAATGAGCAGTTCTTC; CDR3aa: CASSESGGYNEQFF; abundance: -; v_gene: TRBV10-1; j_gene: TRBJ2-1; d_gene: -
CDR3nt: TGTGCCAGCAGCTTAGCTACGGGCGGGGGGCAAGATACGCAGTATTTT; CDR3aa: CASSLATGGGQDTQYF; abundance: few; v_gene: TRBV7-2; j_gene: TRBJ2-3; d_gene: TRBD2
CDR3nt: TGTGCCAGCGGGCCCCGGGACGGCAATGAAAAACTGTTTTTT; CDR3aa: CASGPRDGNEKLFF; abundance: -; v_gene: TRBV12-3/TRBV12-4; j_gene: TRBJ1-4; d_gene: -
CDR3nt: TGTGCCAGCAGTTCCGCCGACAGGAACTCTGGAAACACCATATATTTT; CDR3aa: CASSSADRNSGNTIYF; abundance: many; v_gene: TRBV12-3/TRBV12-4; j_gene: TRBJ1-3; d_gene: -
CDR3nt: TGTGCCAGCAGCCAACCCTGGGAGGAGACCCAGTACTTC; CDR3aa: CASSQPWEETQYF; abundance: few; v_gene: TRBV11-2; j_gene: TRBJ2-5; d_gene: -
CDR3nt: TGCGCCAGCAGCCAAGATCAGGGGGCATCTGGGGCCAACGTCCTGACTTTC; CDR3aa: CASSQDQGASGANVLTF; abundance: many; v_gene: TRBV4-3; j_gene: TRBJ2-6; d_gene: TRBD1
CDR3nt: TGTGCCAGCAGCCAATACCGACAGGGGAATTCACCCCTCCACTTT; CDR3aa: CASSQYRQGNSPLHF; abundance: many; v_gene: TRBV14; j_gene: TRBJ1-6; d_gene: TRBD1
CDR3nt: TGTGCCAGCAGTGAAGCGCTCTCAGGGGCAGATACGCAGTATTTT; CDR3aa: CASSEALSGADTQYF; abundance: few; v_gene: TRBV2; j_gene: TRBJ2-3; d_gene: -
CDR3nt: TGCGCCAGCAGCCAGGACCGGACAGGGTACAGCTACGAGCAGTACTTC; CDR3aa: CASSQDRTGYSYEQYF; abundance: few; v_gene: TRBV4-1; j_gene: TRBJ2-7; d_gene: TRBD1
CDR3nt: TGTGCCAGCAGCTTAGGTTTCGCACCGGAGCAGTACGAGCAGTACTTC; CDR3aa: CASSLGFAPEQYEQYF; abundance: -; v_gene: TRBV7-8; j_gene: TRBJ2-7; d_gene: -
CDR3nt: TGTGCCAGCAGCTTTAGCGGGAGCGACAATGAGCAGTTCTTC; CDR3aa: CASSFSGSDNEQFF; abundance: -; v_gene: TRBV11-3; j_gene: TRBJ2-1; d_gene: TRBD2
CDR3nt: TGTGCCAGCAGCCAAGAGCCTAGCGGATCGAATGAGCAGTTCTTC; CDR3aa: CASSQEPSGSNEQFF; abundance: few; v_gene: TRBV4-2; j_gene: TRBJ2-1; d_gene: TRBD2
CDR3nt: TGCGCCAGCAGCTTGGCACCCGCGGGAGAGGGGTTTGACGAGCAGTACTTC; CDR3aa: CASSLAPAGEGFDEQYF; abundance: -; v_gene: TRBV5-1; j_gene: TRBJ2-7; d_gene: TRBD2
CDR3nt: TGCAGTGCTAGAAATACAGGACCTCAAGAGACCCAGTACTTC; CDR3aa: CSARNTGPQETQYF; abundance: -; v_gene: TRBV20-1; j_gene: TRBJ2-5; d_gene: -
CDR3nt: TGTGCCAGTATCTCGGGGAACGGCTACACCTTC; CDR3aa: CASISGNGYTF; abundance: few; v_gene: TRBV19; j_gene: TRBJ1-2; d_gene: -
CDR3nt: TGTGCCAGCAGTTACTCGGACTTGGGGCGGACTGAAGCTTTCTTT; CDR3aa: CASSYSDLGRTEAFF; abundance: few; v_gene: TRBV6-6; j_gene: TRBJ1-1; d_gene: -
CDR3nt: TGTGCCAGCAGCCCAGCAGCGGGAGACGCCTACAATGAGCAGTTCTTC; CDR3aa: CASSPAAGDAYNEQFF; abundance: few; v_gene: TRBV3-1; j_gene: TRBJ2-1; d_gene: TRBD2
CDR3nt: TGCAGTGCTAGAGCAGGGCCGGACTATGGCTACACCTTC; CDR3aa: CSARAGPDYGYTF; abundance: -; v_gene: TRBV20-1; j_gene: TRBJ1-2; d_gene: -
CDR3nt: TGTGCCAGCAGTTGGGACAGGGGAAACTACAATGAGCAGTTCTTC; CDR3aa: CASSWDRGNYNEQFF; abundance: -; v_gene: TRBV6-2/TRBV6-3; j_gene: TRBJ2-1; d_gene: TRBD1
CDR3nt: TGTGCCACCTCGGGAGGGGGCCACACAGATACGCAGTATTTT; CDR3aa: CATSGGGHTDTQYF; abundance: many; v_gene: TRBV6-1; j_gene: TRBJ2-3; d_gene: -
CDR3nt: TGTGCCACCAGTGACCCAACGGATTCCTACAATGAGCAGTTCTTC; CDR3aa: CATSDPTDSYNEQFF; abundance: few; v_gene: TRBV24-1; j_gene: TRBJ2-1; d_gene: -
CDR3nt: TGTGCCAGCAGGCGGCCTTGGACAGGGACTGAAGCTTTCTTT; CDR3aa: CASRRPWTGTEAFF; abundance: -; v_gene: TRBV28; j_gene: TRBJ1-1; d_gene: TRBD1
CDR3nt: TGTGCCAGCAGCTCCGGACTAGCGGGTGATACGCAGTATTTT; CDR3aa: CASSSGLAGDTQYF; abundance: -; v_gene: TRBV11-2; j_gene: TRBJ2-3; d_gene: TRBD2
CDR3nt: TGTGCCAGCAGTTACTCACGGGGCCGGGCAGATACGCAGTATTTT; CDR3aa: CASSYSRGRADTQYF; abundance: few; v_gene: TRBV6-5; j_gene: TRBJ2-3; d_gene: -
CDR3nt: TGTGCCAGCTCACCACCCACGACACGAAACGAGCAGTACTTC; CDR3aa: CASSPPTTRNEQYF; abundance: many; v_gene: TRBV18; j_gene: TRBJ2-7; d_gene: -
CDR3nt: TGTGCCAGCAGAGAGGTCGGGGGACACACAGATACGCAGTATTTT; CDR3aa: CASREVGGHTDTQYF; abundance: many; v_gene: TRBV27; j_gene: TRBJ2-3; d_gene: -
CDR3nt: TGCGCCAGCAGCTTACTCGGGACAGGGGATCAGCCCCAGCATTTT; CDR3aa: CASSLLGTGDQPQHF; abundance: -; v_gene: TRBV5-1; j_gene: TRBJ1-5; d_gene: TRBD1
CDR3nt: TGTGCCATCAGTCATGGGAGGGGATCCTACGAGCAGTACTTC; CDR3aa: CAISHGRGSYEQYF; abundance: -; v_gene: TRBV10-3; j_gene: TRBJ2-7; d_gene: TRBD2
CDR3nt: TGCAGCGTTGGTAAGGGTAGGGATGAGCAGTTCTTC; CDR3aa: CSVGKGRDEQFF; abundance: -; v_gene: TRBV29-1; j_gene: TRBJ2-1; d_gene: -
CDR3nt: TGCAGCGCCCAGTCGGGACAGGGCTCTGGGGCCAACGTCCTGACTTTC; CDR3aa: CSAQSGQGSGANVLTF; abundance: many; v_gene: TRBV29-1; j_gene: TRBJ2-6; d_gene: TRBD1
CDR3nt: TGTGCCAGCAGCTCGCGGTTAGCCAAAAACATTCAGTACTTC; CDR3aa: CASSSRLAKNIQYF; abundance: few; v_gene: TRBV27; j_gene: TRBJ2-4; d_gene: -
CDR3nt: TGCAGCGTGGTTTTCACAGATACGCAGTATTTT; CDR3aa: CSVVFTDTQYF; abundance: -; v_gene: TRBV29-1; j_gene: TRBJ2-3; d_gene: -
CDR3nt: TGTGCCCTACAGGGAATCCATAATTCACCCCTCCACTTT; CDR3aa: CALQGIHNSPLHF; abundance: many; v_gene: TRBV30; j_gene: TRBJ1-6; d_gene: -
CDR3nt: TGCAGTGCTAGACTACAGGGAGTGAACACTGAAGCTTTCTTT; CDR3aa: CSARLQGVNTEAFF; abundance: -; v_gene: TRBV20-1; j_gene: TRBJ1-1; d_gene: -
CDR3nt: TGTGCCAGCAGGTCCGGGACAGGGTTCTACGAGCAGTACTTC; CDR3aa: CASRSGTGFYEQYF; abundance: few; v_gene: TRBV28; j_gene: TRBJ2-7; d_gene: TRBD1
CDR3nt: TGTGCCAGCAGCACAAACAGGGGGAGAGGGACTGAAGCTTTCTTT; CDR3aa: CASSTNRGRGTEAFF; abundance: many; v_gene: TRBV27; j_gene: TRBJ1-1; d_gene: TRBD1
CDR3nt: TGTGCCAGCAGCAGGGGCGGACTTAGCAATCAGCCCCAGCATTTT; CDR3aa: CASSRGGLSNQPQHF; abundance: many; v_gene: TRBV7-8; j_gene: TRBJ1-5; d_gene: -
CDR3nt: TGTGCCAGCACGCAACAGGGGAAGGGCGGGGAAGCTTTCTTT; CDR3aa: CASTQQGKGGEAFF; abundance: few; v_gene: TRBV27; j_gene: TRBJ1-1; d_gene: TRBD1
CDR3nt: TGTGCCAGCAGTTTGTTAATGGGACTTTCGGATACGCAGTATTTT; CDR3aa: CASSLLMGLSDTQYF; abundance: few; v_gene: TRBV12-3/TRBV12-4; j_gene: TRBJ2-3; d_gene: -
CDR3nt: TGTGCCAGCAGTTACGGGGTTGGCTACACCTTC; CDR3aa: CASSYGVGYTF; abundance: many; v_gene: TRBV6-2/TRBV6-3; j_gene: TRBJ1-2; d_gene: -